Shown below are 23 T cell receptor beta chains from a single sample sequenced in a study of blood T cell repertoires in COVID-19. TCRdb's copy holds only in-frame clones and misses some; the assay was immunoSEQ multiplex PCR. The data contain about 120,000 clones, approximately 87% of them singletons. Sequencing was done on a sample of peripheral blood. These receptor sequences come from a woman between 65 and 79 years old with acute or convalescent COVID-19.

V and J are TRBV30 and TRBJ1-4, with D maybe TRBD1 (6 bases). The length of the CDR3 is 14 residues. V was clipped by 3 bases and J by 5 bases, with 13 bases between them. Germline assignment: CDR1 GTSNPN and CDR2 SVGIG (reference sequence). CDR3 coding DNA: TGTGCCTGGAGGGTCGGACAGACAAATGAAAAACTGTTTTTT. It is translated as CAWRVGQTNEKLFF. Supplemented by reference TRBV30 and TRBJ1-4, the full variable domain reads SQTIHQWPATLVQPVGSPLSLECTVEGTSNPNLYWYRQAAGRGLQLLFYSVGIGQISSEVPQNLSASRPQDRQFILSSKKLLLSDSGFYLCAWRVGQTNEKLFFGSGTQLSVL.

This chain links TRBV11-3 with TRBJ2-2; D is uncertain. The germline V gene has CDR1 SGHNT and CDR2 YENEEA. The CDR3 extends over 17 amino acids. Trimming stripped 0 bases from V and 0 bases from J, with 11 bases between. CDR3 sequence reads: CASSLDFASSNTGELFF. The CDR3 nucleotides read TGTGCCAGCAGCTTAGATTTTGCCAGTTCGAACACCGGGGAGCTGTTTTTT.

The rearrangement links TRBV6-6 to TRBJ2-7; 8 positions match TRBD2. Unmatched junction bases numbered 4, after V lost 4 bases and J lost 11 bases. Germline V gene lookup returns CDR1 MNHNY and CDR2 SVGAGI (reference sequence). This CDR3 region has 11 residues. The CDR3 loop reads CASSSGGREYF. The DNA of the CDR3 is TGTGCCAGCAGTTCGGGGGGGCGGGAGTACTTC.

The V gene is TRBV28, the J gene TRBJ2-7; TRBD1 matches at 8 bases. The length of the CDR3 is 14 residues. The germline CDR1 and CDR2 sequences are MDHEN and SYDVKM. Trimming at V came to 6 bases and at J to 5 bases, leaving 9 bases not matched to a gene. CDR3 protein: CASSSGQGPHEQYF. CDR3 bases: TGTGCCAGCAGCTCCGGACAGGGTCCTCACGAGCAGTACTTC.

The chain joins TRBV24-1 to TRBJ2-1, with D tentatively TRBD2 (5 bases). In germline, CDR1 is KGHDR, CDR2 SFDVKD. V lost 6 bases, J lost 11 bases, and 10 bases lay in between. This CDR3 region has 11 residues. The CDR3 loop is CATSSWEKQFF. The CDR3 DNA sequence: TGTGCCACCAGTTCCTGGGAGAAGCAGTTCTTC.

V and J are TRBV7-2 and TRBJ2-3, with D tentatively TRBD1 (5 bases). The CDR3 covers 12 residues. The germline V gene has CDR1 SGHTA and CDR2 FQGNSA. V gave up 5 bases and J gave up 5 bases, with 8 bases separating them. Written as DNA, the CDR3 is TGTGCCAGCAGCAACCAGGGAGATACGCAGTATTTT. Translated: CASSNQGDTQYF.

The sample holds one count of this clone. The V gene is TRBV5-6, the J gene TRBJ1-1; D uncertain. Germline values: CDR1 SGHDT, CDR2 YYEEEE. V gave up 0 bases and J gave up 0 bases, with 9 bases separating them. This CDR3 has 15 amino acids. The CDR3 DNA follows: TGTGCCAGCAGCTTGGTTACAGTTCTGAACACTGAAGCTTTCTTT. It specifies CASSLVTVLNTEAFF.

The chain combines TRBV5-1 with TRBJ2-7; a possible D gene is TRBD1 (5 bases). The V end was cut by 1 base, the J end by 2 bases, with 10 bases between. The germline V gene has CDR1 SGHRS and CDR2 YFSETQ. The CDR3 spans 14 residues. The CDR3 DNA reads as TGCGCCAGCAGCTTGAGCAGGGTCACCTACGAGCAGTACTTC. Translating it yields CASSLSRVTYEQYF. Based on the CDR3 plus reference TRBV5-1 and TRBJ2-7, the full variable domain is KAGVTQTPRYLIKTRGQQVTLSCSPISGHRSVSWYQQTPGQGLQFLFEYFSETQRNKGNFPGRFSGRQFSNSRSEMNVSTLELGDSALYLCASSLSRVTYEQYFGPGTRLTVT.

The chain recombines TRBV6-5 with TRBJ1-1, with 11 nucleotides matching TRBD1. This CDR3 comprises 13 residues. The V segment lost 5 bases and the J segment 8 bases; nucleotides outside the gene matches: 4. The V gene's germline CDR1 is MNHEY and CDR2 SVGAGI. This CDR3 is CASSTRDRGEAFF. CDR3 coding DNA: TGTGCCAGCAGTACCCGGGACAGGGGGGAAGCTTTCTTT.

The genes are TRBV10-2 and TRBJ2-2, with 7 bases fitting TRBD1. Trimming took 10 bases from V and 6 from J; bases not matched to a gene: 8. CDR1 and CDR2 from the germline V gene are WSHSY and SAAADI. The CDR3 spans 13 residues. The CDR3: CAIHRGSPGELFF. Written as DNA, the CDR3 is TGCGCCATCCACAGGGGCTCCCCCGGGGAGCTGTTTTTT.

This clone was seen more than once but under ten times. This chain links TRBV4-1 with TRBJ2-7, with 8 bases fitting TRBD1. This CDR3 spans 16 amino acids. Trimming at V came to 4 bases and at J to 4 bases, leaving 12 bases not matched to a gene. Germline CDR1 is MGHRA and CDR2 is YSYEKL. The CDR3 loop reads CASSRGRAGGAYEQYF. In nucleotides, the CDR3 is TGCGCCAGCAGCCGGGGCCGGGCAGGGGGCGCGTACGAGCAGTACTTC.

The CDR3 region is CASSLARARTEAFF. The CDR3 bases are TGCGCCAGCAGCTTGGCCCGCGCCCGCACTGAAGCTTTCTTT. The rearrangement joins TRBV5-1 to TRBJ1-1, with unresolved D. Between the trimmed V and J ends, which lost 0 bases and 4 bases, there was a span of 10 bases. Germline loops: CDR1 SGHRS, CDR2 YFSETQ. CDR3 length: 14 residues. The whole variable domain, remainder taken from reference TRBV5-1 and TRBJ1-1, is KAGVTQTPRYLIKTRGQQVTLSCSPISGHRSVSWYQQTPGQGLQFLFEYFSETQRNKGNFPGRFSGRQFSNSRSEMNVSTLELGDSALYLCASSLARARTEAFFGQGTRLTVV.

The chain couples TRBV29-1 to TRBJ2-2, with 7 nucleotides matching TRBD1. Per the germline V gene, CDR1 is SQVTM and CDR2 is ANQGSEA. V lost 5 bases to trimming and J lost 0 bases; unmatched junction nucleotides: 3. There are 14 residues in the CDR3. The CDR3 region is CSVKGQPNTGELFF. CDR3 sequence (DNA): TGCAGCGTTAAGGGACAGCCGAACACCGGGGAGCTGTTTTTT.

CDR3: CASSSTGNQPQHF. CDR3 in DNA: TGTGCCAGCAGTTCGACGGGGAATCAGCCCCAGCATTTT. The genes are TRBV6-5 and TRBJ1-5; D unclear. CDR3 length: 13 amino acids. Trimming shortened V by 4 bases and J by 4 bases, and 8 bases separated the two germline ends. The germline V gene has CDR1 MNHEY and CDR2 SVGAGI.

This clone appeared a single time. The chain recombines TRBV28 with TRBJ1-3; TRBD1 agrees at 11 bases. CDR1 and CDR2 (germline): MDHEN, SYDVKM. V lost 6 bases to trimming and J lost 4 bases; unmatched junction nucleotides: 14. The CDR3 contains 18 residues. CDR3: CASSWTGGPSLEGNTIYF. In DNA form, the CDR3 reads TGTGCCAGCAGCTGGACAGGGGGCCCTTCTTTGGAAGGAAACACCATATATTTT. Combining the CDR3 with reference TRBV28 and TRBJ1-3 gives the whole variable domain DVKVTQSSRYLVKRTGEKVFLECVQDMDHENMFWYRQDPGLGLRLIYFSYDVKMKEKGDIPEGYSVSREKKERFSLILESASTNQTSMYLCASSWTGGPSLEGNTIYFGEGSWLTVV.

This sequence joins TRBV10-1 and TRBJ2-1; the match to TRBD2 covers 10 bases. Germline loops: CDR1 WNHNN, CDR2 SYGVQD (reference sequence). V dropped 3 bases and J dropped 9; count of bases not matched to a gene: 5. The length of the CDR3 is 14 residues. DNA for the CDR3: TGCGCCAGCAGTGAAGCGGGGGGGCAGGCTGAGCAGTTCTTC. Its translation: CASSEAGGQAEQFF.

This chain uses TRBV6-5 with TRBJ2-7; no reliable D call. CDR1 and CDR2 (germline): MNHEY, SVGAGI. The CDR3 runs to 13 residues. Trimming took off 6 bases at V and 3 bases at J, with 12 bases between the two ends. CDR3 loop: CASSRGPLYEQYF. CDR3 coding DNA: TGTGCCAGCAGCCGCGGTCCCCTCTACGAGCAGTACTTC.

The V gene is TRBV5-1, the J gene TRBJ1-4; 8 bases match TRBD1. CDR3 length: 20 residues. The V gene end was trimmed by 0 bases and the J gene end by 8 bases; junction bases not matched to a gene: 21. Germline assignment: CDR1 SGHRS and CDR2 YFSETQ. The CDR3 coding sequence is TGCGCCAGCAGCTTGGCCGGGGGTTTTCGGACAGGGATGAATGGGGAAAAACTGTTTTTT. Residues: CASSLAGGFRTGMNGEKLFF.

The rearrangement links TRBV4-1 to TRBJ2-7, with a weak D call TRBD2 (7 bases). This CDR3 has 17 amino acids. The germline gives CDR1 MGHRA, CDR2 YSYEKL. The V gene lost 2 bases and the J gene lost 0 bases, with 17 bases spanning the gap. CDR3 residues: CASSQRYRGADSYEQYF. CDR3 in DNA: TGCGCCAGCAGCCAACGATATCGGGGGGCCGACTCCTACGAGCAGTACTTC.

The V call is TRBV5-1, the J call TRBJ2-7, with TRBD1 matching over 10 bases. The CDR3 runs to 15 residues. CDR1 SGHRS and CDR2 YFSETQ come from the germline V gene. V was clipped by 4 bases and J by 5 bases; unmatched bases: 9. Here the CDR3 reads CASSRPDRGGHEQYF. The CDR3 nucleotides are TGCGCCAGCAGCCGACCGGACAGGGGGGGCCACGAGCAGTACTTC. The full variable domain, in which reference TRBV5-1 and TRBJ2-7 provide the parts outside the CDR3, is KAGVTQTPRYLIKTRGQQVTLSCSPISGHRSVSWYQQTPGQGLQFLFEYFSETQRNKGNFPGRFSGRQFSNSRSEMNVSTLELGDSALYLCASSRPDRGGHEQYFGPGTRLTVT.

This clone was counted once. The CDR3 nucleotides are TGTGCCAGCAGGAGGGTTCTCGCGTACGAGCAGTACTTC. It encodes CASRRVLAYEQYF. The chain recombines TRBV28 with TRBJ2-7; possible D gene TRBD2, 5 bases. The CDR3 is 13 amino acids. Deletions cut 6 bases from V and 4 bases from J, with 13 bases between. In germline, CDR1 is MDHEN, CDR2 SYDVKM. Together with reference TRBV28 and TRBJ2-7, the CDR3 gives the full variable domain: DVKVTQSSRYLVKRTGEKVFLECVQDMDHENMFWYRQDPGLGLRLIYFSYDVKMKEKGDIPEGYSVSREKKERFSLILESASTNQTSMYLCASRRVLAYEQYFGPGTRLTVT.

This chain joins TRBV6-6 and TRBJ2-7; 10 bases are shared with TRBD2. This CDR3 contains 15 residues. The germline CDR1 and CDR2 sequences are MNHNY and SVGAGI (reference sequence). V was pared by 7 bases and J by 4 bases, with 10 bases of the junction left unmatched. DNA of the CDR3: TGTGCCAGCACCTCGGCGTCTAGCGGGGGATACGAGCAGTACTTC. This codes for CASTSASSGGYEQYF.

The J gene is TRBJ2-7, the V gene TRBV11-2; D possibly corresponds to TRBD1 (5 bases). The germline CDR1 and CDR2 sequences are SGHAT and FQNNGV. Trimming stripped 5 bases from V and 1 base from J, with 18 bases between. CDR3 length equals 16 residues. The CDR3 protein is CASSTPQGRGSYEQYF. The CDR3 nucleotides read TGTGCCAGCAGCACCCCGCAGGGCCGCGGATCCTACGAGCAGTACTTC.